The rows below give T cell receptor beta chains drawn from one sample of a study of shared clonotypes between healthy human individuals. TCRdb's table, derived via immunoSEQ multiplex PCR, lists solely in-frame clones and lacks some. The sample yields some 660,000 clones, 73% seen once. The sample consisted of memory CD4+ T cells sorted from blood. The receptors originated from a woman in her twenties or thirties in good health. CDR3s include the opening cysteine and the closing phenylalanine or tryptophan. A D gene is named only where the DNA matches it firmly. The size entry is marked missing in some rows and otherwise reads once, few, many or a size class.

TRBJ1-1 | TRBV7-9 | 12 | . | . | CASSKEVAEAFF | TGTGCCAGCAGCAAGGAGGTCGCTGAAGCTTTCTTT
TRBJ2-5 | TRBV5-1 | 11 | . | . | CASSLTYTQYF | TGCGCCAGCAGCTTGACGTATACCCAGTACTTC
TRBJ2-5 | TRBV6-1 | 11 | . | . | CASSLQETQYF | TGTGCCAGCAGCCTACAAGAGACCCAGTACTTC
TRBJ1-1 | TRBV10-3 | 13 | . | . | CAPRGRAHTEAFF | TGTGCCCCCCGGGGTAGGGCGCACACTGAAGCTTTCTTT
TRBJ2-5 | TRBV7-9 | 16 | few | . | CASSTTGARLQETQYF | TGTGCCAGCAGCACCACAGGAGCCCGACTCCAAGAGACCCAGTACTTC
TRBJ1-1 | TRBV7-9 | 13 | . | . | CASSFDLDHRAFF | TGTGCCAGCAGTTTTGACCTCGATCATAGGGCTTTCTTT
TRBJ2-7 | TRBV23-1 | 16 | . | . | CASRGVARDPKDEQYF | TGCGCCAGCCGCGGGGTAGCGCGAGACCCCAAGGACGAGCAGTACTTC
TRBJ2-7 | TRBV7-9 | 13 | . | . | CASSLGRENEQYF | TGTGCCAGCAGCTTAGGTAGGGAGAACGAGCAGTACTTC
TRBJ2-1 | TRBV5-1 | 15 | few | . | CASSAHTTFGNEQFF | TGCGCCAGCAGCGCACACACCACCTTCGGGAATGAGCAGTTCTTC
TRBJ2-2 | TRBV6-5 | 15 | many | . | CASSYEGGHTGELFF | TGTGCCAGCAGTTACGAGGGGGGCCACACCGGGGAGCTGTTTTTT
TRBJ2-3 | TRBV2 | 13 | . | . | CASSGSGTDTQYF | TGTGCCAGCAGCGGGAGTGGCACAGATACGCAGTATTTT
TRBJ1-2 | TRBV7-9 | 13 | . | . | CASKQGGDYGYTF | TGTGCCAGCAAACAGGGAGGGGACTATGGCTACACCTTC
TRBJ2-2 | TRBV5-1 | 17 | once | TRBD2 | CASSFGLAESTTGELFF | TGCGCCAGCAGCTTCGGACTAGCGGAATCGACCACCGGGGAGCTGTTTTTT
TRBJ2-3 | TRBV7-3 | 13 | . | TRBD1 | CASSFQGDYAQYF | TGTGCCAGCAGCTTTCAGGGGGATTACGCGCAGTATTTT
TRBJ2-7 | TRBV4-2 | 15 | . | TRBD1 | CASSQTGQGSYEQYF | TGTGCCAGCAGCCAGACCGGACAGGGGTCCTACGAGCAGTACTTC
TRBJ2-7 | TRBV30 | 14 | few | TRBD2 | CAWSMGLATYEQYF | TGTGCCTGGAGTATGGGACTAGCCACCTACGAGCAGTACTTC
TRBJ2-5 | TRBV4-1 | 15 | . | . | CASSQGVGSGETQYF | TGCGCCAGCAGCCAAGGGGTTGGGAGCGGCGAGACCCAGTACTTC
TRBJ2-1 | TRBV2 | 13 | . | . | CASTGQLYNEQFF | TGTGCCAGTACCGGACAGCTCTACAATGAGCAGTTCTTC
TRBJ1-5 | TRBV2 | 16 | . | . | CASSEALGTGFEPQHF | TGTGCCAGCAGTGAAGCTCTCGGGACCGGGTTTGAGCCCCAGCATTTT
TRBJ2-1 | TRBV2 | 16 | . | TRBD2 | CASSHKTSGSYNEQFF | TGTGCCAGCAGCCACAAGACTAGCGGGAGTTACAATGAGCAGTTCTTC
TRBJ1-1 | TRBV6-1 | 13 | once | . | CASMGTPNTEAFF | TGTGCCAGCATGGGGACACCGAACACTGAAGCTTTCTTT
TRBJ2-5 | TRBV19 | 13 | . | . | CASSTQGQETQYF | TGTGCCAGTAGTACCCAAGGTCAAGAGACCCAGTACTTC
TRBJ2-7 | TRBV20-1 | 11 | few | . | CSARSSYEQYF | TGCAGTGCACGGTCCTCCTACGAGCAGTACTTC
TRBJ2-2 | TRBV5-1 | 15 | . | TRBD1 | CASSLFDRGTGELFF | TGCGCCAGCAGCTTGTTTGACAGGGGCACCGGGGAGCTGTTTTTT
TRBJ1-1 | TRBV6-5 | 14 | . | . | CASSLGGSFRGAFF | TGTGCCAGCAGCCTCGGGGGGTCCTTCCGGGGGGCTTTCTTT
TRBJ2-2 | TRBV19 | 15 | . | TRBD2 | CASSLPGLWSGELFF | TGTGCCAGTAGCCTACCGGGACTATGGTCCGGGGAGCTGTTTTTT
TRBJ1-5 | TRBV6-5 | 13 | . | . | CASSSGSNQPQHF | TGTGCCAGCAGTTCAGGAAGCAATCAGCCCCAGCATTTT
TRBJ2-2 | TRBV5-1 | 15 | many | . | CASSLPKSDTGELFF | TGCGCCAGCAGTCTCCCAAAGAGCGACACCGGGGAGCTGTTTTTT
TRBJ2-5 | TRBV10-2 | 15 | . | . | CASSESRGLQETQYF | TGCGCCAGCAGTGAGTCGCGCGGGTTACAAGAGACCCAGTACTTC
TRBJ2-1 | TRBV28 | 13 | few | . | CASSLSGTYEQFF | TGTGCCAGCAGTTTATCAGGGACTTATGAGCAGTTCTTC
TRBJ2-5 | TRBV27 | 13 | few | . | CASSPSREETQYF | TGTGCCAGCAGTCCTTCCAGGGAAGAGACCCAGTACTTC
TRBJ2-1 | TRBV2 | 15 | . | . | CASTVDSRSYNEQFF | TGTGCCAGCACTGTGGACAGTCGCTCCTACAATGAGCAGTTCTTC
TRBJ2-7 | TRBV14 | 15 | . | TRBD2 | CASSQALAGIYEQYF | TGTGCCAGCAGCCAAGCTCTAGCGGGTATCTACGAGCAGTACTTC
TRBJ1-3 | TRBV6-6 | 13 | . | . | CASKGGTVNTIYF | TGTGCCAGCAAAGGGGGAACAGTAAACACCATATATTTT
TRBJ2-1 | TRBV2 | 15 | . | TRBD2 | CASSFSGNDGNEQFF | TGTGCCAGCAGTTTCAGCGGGAATGATGGCAATGAGCAGTTCTTC
TRBJ2-1 | TRBV5-1 | 12 | . | . | CASSSTSNEQFF | TGCGCCAGCAGCTCGACTAGCAATGAGCAGTTCTTC
TRBJ1-1 | TRBV28 | 14 | . | . | CASSLGTPNTEAFF | TGTGCCAGCAGTTTGGGTACACCGAACACTGAAGCTTTCTTT
TRBJ1-2 | TRBV6-1 | 13 | . | . | CASQLEEGYGYTF | TGTGCCAGCCAGCTAGAGGAGGGCTATGGCTACACCTTC
TRBJ2-7 | TRBV6-5 | 14 | . | . | CASSSRGRSAEQYF | TGTGCCAGCAGTTCTCGGGGCCGAAGTGCCGAGCAGTACTTC
TRBJ1-1 | TRBV10-3 | 12 | few | . | CAISERETEAFF | TGTGCCATCAGTGAAAGAGAAACTGAAGCTTTCTTT
TRBJ1-5 | TRBV28 | 15 | . | TRBD1 | CASSRTGTGGQPQHF | TGTGCCAGCAGTCGGACCGGGACAGGCGGTCAGCCCCAGCATTTT
TRBJ2-7 | TRBV5-1 | 11 | . | . | CASRDAYEQYF | TGCGCCAGCCGGGACGCCTACGAGCAGTACTTC
TRBJ2-3 | TRBV5-1 | 16 | . | . | CASSLGGAPSTDTQYF | TGCGCCAGCAGCTTGGGAGGGGCCCCTAGCACAGATACGCAGTATTTT
TRBJ2-7 | TRBV30 | 14 | . | . | CAWRGAVSSYEQYF | TGTGCCTGGAGGGGCGCTGTGAGCTCCTACGAGCAGTACTTC
TRBJ1-4 | TRBV5-1 | 18 | few | . | CASSLERTDVTRGEKLFF | TGCGCCAGCAGCTTGGAAAGGACCGATGTAACGAGGGGTGAAAAACTGTTTTTT
TRBJ1-4 | TRBV7-9 | 15 | . | . | CASSLVGGSNEKLFF | TGTGCCAGCAGCTTAGTGGGGGGATCTAATGAAAAACTGTTTTTT